The rows below give T cell receptor beta chains drawn from one sample of a study of shared clonotypes between healthy human individuals. The table came from immunoSEQ multiplex PCR; TCRdb's copy has only in-frame clones and leaves some out. Of some 1.4 million clones listed, more than 95% are singletons. The specimen was naive CD4+ T cells sorted from blood. The receptors derive from a man aged 30 to 45 in good health. Both conserved end residues are trimmed from each CDR3.

v_gene	j_gene	CDR3aa
TRBV9	TRBJ1-1	ASSSVGKQEAF
TRBV5-6	TRBJ2-2	ASRYASGELF
TRBV7-9	TRBJ1-2	ASSRYRGLLTSNYGYT
TRBV7-9	TRBJ2-4	ASSPDRVNIQY
TRBV29-1	TRBJ2-7	SGLLASEQY
TRBV11-2	TRBJ2-7	ASRRLAGAYEQY
TRBV6-1	TRBJ1-2	ASSRRTGNYGYT
TRBV5-1	TRBJ2-3	ASSDRGRDTQY
TRBV5-1	TRBJ1-4	ASSLEVSGTNEKLF
TRBV2	TRBJ2-7	ASCRGFYEQY
TRBV5-1	TRBJ2-1	ASSIGTSGESTPERKF
TRBV18	TRBJ2-7	ASSHRGPPLEQY
TRBV19	TRBJ2-7	ASSTGTGGEQY
TRBV14	TRBJ2-1	ASSYLTDNEQF
TRBV5-1	TRBJ1-2	ASSRGTNYGYT
TRBV5-5	TRBJ1-1	ASSLVLGLEAF
TRBV7-9	TRBJ1-2	ASSPPDHYGYT
TRBV11-3	TRBJ2-2	ASSLTTQRTNTGELF
TRBV29-1	TRBJ2-1	SVSTDYNEQF
TRBV9	TRBJ2-2	ASSPTGGTGELF
TRBV11-2	TRBJ2-2	ASSPWGSLAGELF
TRBV10-3	TRBJ2-6	AISDPSGRGPSGANVLT
TRBV7-9	TRBJ2-7	ASSDLGGNSYEQY
TRBV9	TRBJ1-2	ASSVGLTDNYGYT
TRBV28	TRBJ2-2	ASSSPGTGSGELF
TRBV11-2	TRBJ2-1	ASSPGNSLSYNEQF
TRBV7-9	TRBJ1-4	ASTRSNEKLF
TRBV28	TRBJ2-4	ATHPAGGERAKNIQY
TRBV5-1	TRBJ2-1	ASSLGSSGSNEQF
TRBV4-1	TRBJ1-5	ASSQDPGIGNQPQH
TRBV10-3	TRBJ2-2	AIRPRSNTGELF
TRBV13	TRBJ2-7	ASSQFSASGNYEQY
TRBV7-3	TRBJ2-1	ASSLRQSSYNEQF